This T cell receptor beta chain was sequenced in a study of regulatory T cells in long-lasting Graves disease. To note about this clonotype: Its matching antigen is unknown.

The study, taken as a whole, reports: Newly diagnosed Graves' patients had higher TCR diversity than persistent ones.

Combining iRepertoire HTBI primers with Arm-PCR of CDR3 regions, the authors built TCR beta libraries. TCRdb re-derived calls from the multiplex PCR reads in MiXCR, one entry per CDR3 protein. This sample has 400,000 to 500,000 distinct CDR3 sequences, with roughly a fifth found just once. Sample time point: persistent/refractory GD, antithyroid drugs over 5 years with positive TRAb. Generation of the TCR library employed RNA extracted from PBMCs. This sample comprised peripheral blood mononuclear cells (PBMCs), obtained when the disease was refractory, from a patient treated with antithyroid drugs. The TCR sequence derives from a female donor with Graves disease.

The CDR3 loop is CASSSWDSVGEKLFF. The CDR3 nucleotides read TGTGCCAGCAGTTCTTGGGATTCAGTAGGAGAAAAACTGTTTTTT. The genes are TRBV6-2 or TRBV6-3 and TRBJ1-4; no clear D gene. CDR1 and CDR2 (germline): MNHEY, SVGEGT. The CDR3 sequence is 15 residues long. V was pared by 4 bases and J by 8 bases, with 17 bases between.